This TCR beta chain was captured in a study of tumor and adjacent non-tumor tissue in lung cancer. Study overall: Patients comprised some eleven adenocarcinoma, a couple of squamous cell carcinoma and 1 small cell lung cancer. Study results and caveats: TCR diversity was significantly greater in tumor than normal lung tissue. Top 100 clones took a larger repertoire share in normal lung.

TCRbeta libraries were built with three rounds of nested PCR, modified from ARM-PCR. TCRdb reprocessed the multiplex PCR reads via MiXCR and lists one record per CDR3 protein. Among about 90,000 distinct CDR3 sequences, 75% to 85% were seen once, and the ten largest hold 21%. Notes on this clonotype: What it binds is unknown.

The germline gives CDR1 SNHLY, CDR2 FYNNEI. CDR3 size: 13 residues. Trimming shortened V by 6 bases and J by 4 bases, and 13 bases separated the two germline ends. No cell sorting was done before RNA was extracted from the tissue. The normal lung tissue was taken more than 3 cm from the tumor edge. Donors were chemotherapy-naive, newly diagnosed lung cancer surgical patients in China, August–late 2014. This TCR came from a woman between 45 and 65 years old with non-small cell lung cancer. The specimen sequenced was distant non-tumor lung tissue. The rearrangement links TRBV2 to TRBJ2-7; D assignment may be TRBD1 or TRBD2 (5 bases each). CDR3 amino acids: CASSRDGRYEQYF. CDR3 nucleotides: TGTGCCAGCAGCCGGGACGGCAGGTACGAGCAGTACTTC.